Listed below are T cell receptor beta chains from one sample, sequenced in a study of identifying expanded T cells in peripheral blood. Only in-frame clones appear in the TCRdb table, and some are missing; sequencing was by immunoSEQ multiplex PCR. Here the sample spans 60,000 to 80,000 clones, 85% to 90% being singletons. Sequencing input: blood. Every receptor here comes from a person between 18 and 75 years old in good health. Each CDR3 is given with its conserved first and last residue. Fields, in order: D gene, V gene, clone size, J gene, CDR3 DNA, CDR3 protein. The D gene is left open where the match is weak. Expanded clones are given a class, and other clones once, few, many or no size at all.

d_gene: TRBD1; v_gene: TRBV19; abundance: NA; j_gene: TRBJ2-2; CDR3nt: TGTGCCAGTACCCCCCGCTCGACAGGGGGGAGGGCCGGGGAGCTGTTTTTT; CDR3aa: CASTPRSTGGRAGELFF
d_gene: NA; v_gene: TRBV7-2; abundance: NA; j_gene: TRBJ2-7; CDR3nt: TGTGCCAGCAGCTTTTTATCCCCCACCTACGAGCAGTACTTC; CDR3aa: CASSFLSPTYEQYF
d_gene: TRBD1; v_gene: TRBV10-3; abundance: NA; j_gene: TRBJ2-7; CDR3nt: TGTGCCATCACCGCGGGACAGGGGTCTTGGTACGAGCAGTACTTC; CDR3aa: CAITAGQGSWYEQYF
d_gene: TRBD2; v_gene: TRBV25-1; abundance: NA; j_gene: TRBJ2-2; CDR3nt: TGTGCCAGCAGTGGGCCACTAGCGGGGGAAAACACCGGGGAGCTGTTTTTT; CDR3aa: CASSGPLAGENTGELFF
d_gene: NA; v_gene: TRBV2; abundance: NA; j_gene: TRBJ1-2; CDR3nt: TGTGCCAGCAGCTCCCCAGGGGACCCTTTGTATGGCTACACCTTC; CDR3aa: CASSSPGDPLYGYTF
d_gene: NA; v_gene: TRBV27; abundance: NA; j_gene: TRBJ1-2; CDR3nt: TGTGCCAGCAGTTTATTCGGGGCCACGGGCGGAAACTATGGCTACACCTTC; CDR3aa: CASSLFGATGGNYGYTF
d_gene: TRBD1; v_gene: TRBV7-8; abundance: once; j_gene: TRBJ2-5; CDR3nt: TGTGCCAGCAAATACAGGGGGCAAGAGACCCAGTACTTC; CDR3aa: CASKYRGQETQYF
d_gene: NA; v_gene: TRBV7-2; abundance: NA; j_gene: TRBJ1-2; CDR3nt: TGTGCCAGCAGCTACTCCGGGACCCCTTATGGCTACACCTTC; CDR3aa: CASSYSGTPYGYTF
d_gene: TRBD1; v_gene: TRBV2; abundance: NA; j_gene: TRBJ2-2; CDR3nt: TGTGCCAGCAGTCCGGACAGGGCCGGGGCCGGGGAGCTGTTTTTT; CDR3aa: CASSPDRAGAGELFF
d_gene: TRBD1; v_gene: TRBV6-5; abundance: NA; j_gene: TRBJ1-2; CDR3nt: TGTGCCAGCAGTTACCAACAGGGGAATGGCTACACCTTC; CDR3aa: CASSYQQGNGYTF
d_gene: NA; v_gene: TRBV7-2; abundance: NA; j_gene: TRBJ1-5; CDR3nt: TGTGCCAGCAGCTTAATGGAGGATCAGCCCCAGCATTTT; CDR3aa: CASSLMEDQPQHF
d_gene: NA; v_gene: TRBV19; abundance: NA; j_gene: TRBJ1-1; CDR3nt: TGTGCCAGTAGTATAGATCGAGGACGTGAAGCTTTCTTT; CDR3aa: CASSIDRGREAFF
d_gene: NA; v_gene: TRBV5-1; abundance: NA; j_gene: TRBJ1-2; CDR3nt: TGCGCCAGCAGCGCCGGGACAACTAACTATGGCTACACCTTC; CDR3aa: CASSAGTTNYGYTF
d_gene: TRBD2; v_gene: TRBV4-3; abundance: NA; j_gene: TRBJ2-1; CDR3nt: TGCGCCAGCAGCCGAGGGACTAGCGGGGGCACTATCGCTGGGCATGAGCAGTTCTTC; CDR3aa: CASSRGTSGGTIAGHEQFF
d_gene: NA; v_gene: TRBV19; abundance: NA; j_gene: TRBJ1-5; CDR3nt: TGTGCCAGTACGCCCTCGGCCAGGGGATGGCAGCCCCAGCATTTT; CDR3aa: CASTPSARGWQPQHF
d_gene: NA; v_gene: TRBV19; abundance: NA; j_gene: TRBJ1-5; CDR3nt: TGTGCCAGTAGTTACCTGCTGGGTCAGCCCCAGCATTTT; CDR3aa: CASSYLLGQPQHF
d_gene: TRBD1; v_gene: TRBV11-2; abundance: NA; j_gene: TRBJ1-1; CDR3nt: TGTGCCAGCAGCTCAGGGACAGGGGTGGCTGAAGCTTTCTTT; CDR3aa: CASSSGTGVAEAFF
d_gene: TRBD1; v_gene: TRBV19; abundance: NA; j_gene: TRBJ1-1; CDR3nt: TGTGCCAGTAGTATAGGGACAGGGGGGAGCACTGAAGCTTTCTTT; CDR3aa: CASSIGTGGSTEAFF
d_gene: NA; v_gene: TRBV6-1; abundance: NA; j_gene: TRBJ2-1; CDR3nt: TGTGCCAGCAAGAGGACAGAAGACAATGAGCAGTTCTTC; CDR3aa: CASKRTEDNEQFF
d_gene: TRBD2; v_gene: TRBV7-6; abundance: NA; j_gene: TRBJ2-3; CDR3nt: TGTGCCAGCAGCTTAGACCCTAGGGAGCGGGGGGGCACAGATACGCAGTATTTT; CDR3aa: CASSLDPRERGGTDTQYF
d_gene: NA; v_gene: TRBV6-5; abundance: NA; j_gene: TRBJ2-5; CDR3nt: TGTGCCAGCAGTACTACAGGGAGAGAGACCCAGTACTTC; CDR3aa: CASSTTGRETQYF
d_gene: TRBD1; v_gene: TRBV14; abundance: NA; j_gene: TRBJ1-1; CDR3nt: TGTGCCAGCAGACTTGGGACAGGGGGCACTGAAGCTTTCTTT; CDR3aa: CASRLGTGGTEAFF
d_gene: TRBD1; v_gene: TRBV10-3; abundance: NA; j_gene: TRBJ2-5; CDR3nt: TGTGCCATCAGTGGCGTAGGGGGCAAGACCCAGTACTTC; CDR3aa: CAISGVGGKTQYF
d_gene: NA; v_gene: TRBV27; abundance: NA; j_gene: TRBJ1-2; CDR3nt: TGTGCCAGCAGGCCATTTGGAAACTATGGCTACACCTTC; CDR3aa: CASRPFGNYGYTF
d_gene: NA; v_gene: TRBV10-2; abundance: NA; j_gene: TRBJ1-5; CDR3nt: TGCGCCAGCACTGCAGCAGCGAGTAGTCAGCCCCAGCATTTT; CDR3aa: CASTAAASSQPQHF
d_gene: NA; v_gene: TRBV30; abundance: NA; j_gene: TRBJ1-2; CDR3nt: TGTGCCCGGGATAACGACTACTATGGCTACACCTTC; CDR3aa: CARDNDYYGYTF
d_gene: TRBD2; v_gene: TRBV30; abundance: NA; j_gene: TRBJ2-3; CDR3nt: TGTGCCTGGAGTGTAGGGGCTAGCGGGGGTGTAGGCACAGATACGCAGTATTTT; CDR3aa: CAWSVGASGGVGTDTQYF
d_gene: NA; v_gene: TRBV5-1; abundance: NA; j_gene: TRBJ1-1; CDR3nt: TGCGCCAGCAGCTTCAGGGAGGCGAGCACTGAAGCTTTCTTT; CDR3aa: CASSFREASTEAFF
d_gene: NA; v_gene: TRBV4-3; abundance: NA; j_gene: TRBJ1-4; CDR3nt: TGCGCCAGCAGCCCGGGGGGGGCAGAGGGTGAAAAACTGTTTTTT; CDR3aa: CASSPGGAEGEKLFF
d_gene: NA; v_gene: TRBV19; abundance: NA; j_gene: TRBJ1-4; CDR3nt: TGTGCCAGTCAGGGACGGCGGGGAGGGAATGAAAAACTGTTTTTT; CDR3aa: CASQGRRGGNEKLFF
d_gene: NA; v_gene: TRBV11-2; abundance: NA; j_gene: TRBJ2-3; CDR3nt: TGTGCCAGCAGCTTACGGAGCACAGATACGCAGTATTTT; CDR3aa: CASSLRSTDTQYF
d_gene: NA; v_gene: TRBV28; abundance: NA; j_gene: TRBJ2-7; CDR3nt: TGTGCCAGCAGTTTTCAAGCGGGACACGGCTACGAGCAGTACTTC; CDR3aa: CASSFQAGHGYEQYF
d_gene: NA; v_gene: TRBV5-6; abundance: once; j_gene: TRBJ2-3; CDR3nt: TGTGCCAGCAGCTTCGTGACCGGGGACGGCACAGATACGCAGTATTTT; CDR3aa: CASSFVTGDGTDTQYF
d_gene: TRBD2; v_gene: TRBV11-2; abundance: NA; j_gene: TRBJ2-1; CDR3nt: TGTGCCAGCATGCTAGCGGGGGGATACAATGAGCAGTTCTTC; CDR3aa: CASMLAGGYNEQFF
d_gene: NA; v_gene: TRBV5-6; abundance: once; j_gene: TRBJ2-1; CDR3nt: TGTGCCAGCAGCTTGGGAGGGGTTGAGCAGTTCTTC; CDR3aa: CASSLGGVEQFF
d_gene: NA; v_gene: TRBV18; abundance: NA; j_gene: TRBJ2-5; CDR3nt: TGTGCCAGCTCATCCCAGTGGGGGCCTGGAGAGACCCAGTACTTC; CDR3aa: CASSSQWGPGETQYF
d_gene: NA; v_gene: TRBV6-1; abundance: NA; j_gene: TRBJ1-1; CDR3nt: TGTGCCAGCAGTGAACGGGGGCTGGGCACTGAAGCTTTCTTT; CDR3aa: CASSERGLGTEAFF
d_gene: NA; v_gene: TRBV6-1; abundance: NA; j_gene: TRBJ2-7; CDR3nt: TGTGCCAGCAGTGAAGGGATGGTTATCTCCTACGAGCAGTACTTC; CDR3aa: CASSEGMVISYEQYF
d_gene: TRBD2; v_gene: TRBV19; abundance: NA; j_gene: TRBJ2-1; CDR3nt: TGTGCCAGTACGCGCGGGAGCTCCTACAATGAGCAGTTCTTC; CDR3aa: CASTRGSSYNEQFF
d_gene: NA; v_gene: TRBV2; abundance: few; j_gene: TRBJ1-2; CDR3nt: TGTGCCAGCAGTGACCCGGCCGAGGGGGGCTACACCTTC; CDR3aa: CASSDPAEGGYTF
d_gene: TRBD2; v_gene: TRBV28; abundance: NA; j_gene: TRBJ2-7; CDR3nt: TGTGCCAGCTCCGGACTAGCGGGGGGTTTTGGCTACGAGCAGTACTTC; CDR3aa: CASSGLAGGFGYEQYF
d_gene: TRBD1; v_gene: TRBV7-9; abundance: NA; j_gene: TRBJ2-3; CDR3nt: TGTGCCAGCAGCTTCAAGGGGACAGACACAGATACGCAGTATTTT; CDR3aa: CASSFKGTDTDTQYF
d_gene: TRBD1; v_gene: TRBV5-1; abundance: NA; j_gene: TRBJ1-2; CDR3nt: TGCGCCAGCAGCGCCCAGGGGGACTATGGCTACACCTTC; CDR3aa: CASSAQGDYGYTF
d_gene: NA; v_gene: TRBV29-1; abundance: NA; j_gene: TRBJ1-3; CDR3nt: TGCAGCGTGGAACCTGGTACTGGAAACACCATATATTTT; CDR3aa: CSVEPGTGNTIYF
d_gene: TRBD1; v_gene: TRBV27; abundance: NA; j_gene: TRBJ1-1; CDR3nt: TGTGCCAGCAGTTTACACAGGGGAACTGAAGCTTTCTTT; CDR3aa: CASSLHRGTEAFF
d_gene: TRBD1; v_gene: TRBV30; abundance: NA; j_gene: TRBJ2-5; CDR3nt: TGTGCCTGGAGTACAGGGGGTAAGACCCAGTACTTC; CDR3aa: CAWSTGGKTQYF
d_gene: NA; v_gene: TRBV7-9; abundance: NA; j_gene: TRBJ2-7; CDR3nt: TGTGCCAGCAGCTTTTGGGGGATTGGGTACGAGCAGTACTTC; CDR3aa: CASSFWGIGYEQYF
d_gene: NA; v_gene: TRBV7-6; abundance: NA; j_gene: TRBJ2-7; CDR3nt: TGTGCCAGCAGCCGCGCGCAGGCCGGTTCCTACGAGCAGTACTTC; CDR3aa: CASSRAQAGSYEQYF
d_gene: TRBD1; v_gene: TRBV5-6; abundance: NA; j_gene: TRBJ1-2; CDR3nt: TGTGCCAGCACCGTGGGGACAGGGTATGGCTACACCTTC; CDR3aa: CASTVGTGYGYTF
d_gene: NA; v_gene: TRBV7-2; abundance: NA; j_gene: TRBJ2-1; CDR3nt: TGTGCCAGCAGCTTAAATTGGCCTAACAATGAGCAGTTCTTC; CDR3aa: CASSLNWPNNEQFF
d_gene: NA; v_gene: TRBV7-9; abundance: NA; j_gene: TRBJ2-5; CDR3nt: TGTGCCAGCAGCTTAGGGGAAGGCAGGGAGACCCAGTACTTC; CDR3aa: CASSLGEGRETQYF
d_gene: NA; v_gene: TRBV18; abundance: once; j_gene: TRBJ2-6; CDR3nt: TGTGCCAGCTCACCTGCGCGGGCCAACGTCCTGACTTTC; CDR3aa: CASSPARANVLTF
d_gene: NA; v_gene: TRBV2; abundance: NA; j_gene: TRBJ1-2; CDR3nt: TGTGCCAGCAGTAGTACAGGACCTAACTATGGCTACACCTTC; CDR3aa: CASSSTGPNYGYTF
d_gene: TRBD2; v_gene: TRBV7-8; abundance: NA; j_gene: TRBJ2-1; CDR3nt: TGTGCCAGCAGCTCTCTAGCGGGGGCCAATGAGCAGTTCTTC; CDR3aa: CASSSLAGANEQFF
d_gene: NA; v_gene: TRBV27; abundance: few; j_gene: TRBJ2-5; CDR3nt: TGTGCCAGCAGGTCCACCACTAATTGGGGGGGCATCGAGACCCAGTACTTC; CDR3aa: CASRSTTNWGGIETQYF
d_gene: NA; v_gene: TRBV6-6; abundance: NA; j_gene: TRBJ1-1; CDR3nt: TGTGCCAGCAGTTACAATTGGCAGCAAGAAGCTTTCTTT; CDR3aa: CASSYNWQQEAFF
d_gene: TRBD2; v_gene: TRBV11-3; abundance: NA; j_gene: TRBJ2-1; CDR3nt: TGTGCCAGCAGCTCTCGTACTAGCGGCGGGGATGAGCAGTTCTTC; CDR3aa: CASSSRTSGGDEQFF
d_gene: NA; v_gene: TRBV5-1; abundance: NA; j_gene: TRBJ2-3; CDR3nt: TGCGCCAGCAGCTACTCCAGTCCGGATACGCAGTATTTT; CDR3aa: CASSYSSPDTQYF
d_gene: NA; v_gene: TRBV28; abundance: NA; j_gene: TRBJ1-5; CDR3nt: TGTGCCAGCAGTTTAGCTACAGGTGGCCAACAGCCCCAGCATTTT; CDR3aa: CASSLATGGQQPQHF